Following are 17 T cell receptor beta chains from one sample sequenced in a study of blood T cell repertoires in COVID-19 (dated by TCRdb to the early 2020s). The library relied on the immunoSEQ multiplex PCR assay. Entries here come from immuneACCESS through TCRdb and include only in-frame sequences with V and J called. Some clones fail to appear in such tables; in the studies checked, an unresolved V gene covers under half of the shortfall, and the cause of the remainder is unknown. This sample holds under 200,000 clones; around 77% were observed only once. The ten largest make up 6.5% of the sample. The sequenced material came from peripheral blood. Source of these receptors: a man aged 65 to 85 with active or convalescent COVID-19.

The chain combines TRBV30 with TRBJ1-2; TRBD1 aligns across 7 bases. The junction had 5 bases not matched to a gene; V was cut back by 0 bases and J by 4 bases. Germline values: CDR1 GTSNPN, CDR2 SVGIG (reference sequence). There are 14 residues in the CDR3. CDR3 sequence: CAWSVQGDRYGYTF. In nucleotides, the CDR3 is TGTGCCTGGAGTGTTCAGGGGGACCGCTATGGCTACACCTTC.

V and J are TRBV18 and TRBJ2-1; the D gene is possibly TRBD2 (5 bases). The V end was cut by 0 bases, the J end by 8 bases, with 11 bases between. The CDR3 runs to 14 residues. Germline V lookup: CDR1 KGHSH, CDR2 LQKENI. The CDR3 coding sequence is TGTGCCAGCTCACCACCTTCCGGGATGGATGAGCAGTTCTTC. The encoded protein is CASSPPSGMDEQFF.

The chain joins TRBV27 to TRBJ2-1, with a possible D match to TRBD2 (6 bases). V was shortened by 7 bases and J by 6 bases, with 22 bases between the two germline ends. This CDR3 has 16 amino acids. Per the germline V gene, CDR1 is MNHEY and CDR2 is SMNVEV (reference sequence). The DNA of the CDR3 is TGTGCCAGCACCTATAAGGCCGGGAGTCCCATCAATGAGCAGTTCTTC. Translating gives CASTYKAGSPINEQFF.

The chain joins TRBV2 to TRBJ2-5; a possible D gene is TRBD2 (6 bases). Germline values: CDR1 SNHLY, CDR2 FYNNEI. Trimming stripped 7 bases from V and 5 bases from J, with 14 bases between. CDR3 length equals 13 residues. The CDR3 coding sequence is TGTGCCAGCACCAAGTGGGGGGTGGAGACCCAGTACTTC. Its translation is CASTKWGVETQYF. Based on the CDR3 plus reference TRBV2 and TRBJ2-5, the full variable domain is EPEVTQTPSHQVTQMGQEVILRCVPISNHLYFYWYRQILGQKVEFLVSFYNNEISEKSEIFDDQFSVERPDGSNFTLKIRSTKLEDSAMYFCASTKWGVETQYFGPGTRLLVL.

This clone was seen once. The chain is built from TRBV4-1 and TRBJ2-5, with D tentatively TRBD2 (6 bases). The CDR3 is made up of 15 amino acids. V was cut by 4 bases and J by 1 base, with 13 bases left in between. Germline V CDR1 and CDR2: MGHRA, YSYEKL. This CDR3 is CASSPVGDSQETQYF. The CDR3 DNA sequence: TGCGCCAGCAGCCCCGTAGGGGACTCCCAAGAGACCCAGTACTTC.

The V gene is TRBV30, the J gene TRBJ1-6, with D unclear. Germline CDR1 reads GTSNPN; CDR2 reads SVGIG (reference sequence). Trimming shortened V by 1 base and J by 5 bases, and 12 bases separated the two germline ends. This CDR3 is 15 amino acids long. For the CDR3, the DNA is TGTGCCTGGAGTGAGTTCCCTCGAGATAATTCACCCCTCCACTTT. It codes for CAWSEFPRDNSPLHF.

This chain links TRBV9 with TRBJ2-2; 7 nucleotides align to TRBD2. Germline loops: CDR1 SGDLS, CDR2 YYNGEE. The CDR3 consists of 16 residues. Germline trimming cut 3 bases from V and 0 bases from J; bases unmatched to any gene: 5. The CDR3 reads CASSASGPANTGELFF. Here the CDR3 DNA reads TGTGCCAGCAGCGCTAGCGGCCCCGCGAACACCGGGGAGCTGTTTTTT.

This clone was seen once. The chain joins TRBV19 to TRBJ1-5; 8 bases agree with TRBD1. The CDR3 spans 15 residues. Germline V gene lookup returns CDR1 LNHDA and CDR2 SQIVND (reference sequence). After removal of 4 bases from V and 4 bases from J, the junction contained 6 bases not matched to a gene. The CDR3 DNA follows: TGTGCCAGTAGTACAGGGGGCGATGGGAATCAGCCCCAGCATTTT. It is translated as CASSTGGDGNQPQHF.

V gene TRBV24-1 combines with J gene TRBJ2-3; TRBD1 might be the D (6 bases). The CDR3 covers 15 residues. The germline CDR1 and CDR2 sequences are KGHDR and SFDVKD. Trimming took off 1 base at V and 9 bases at J, with 16 bases between the two ends. CDR3 in DNA: TGTGCCACCAGTGATTTACAGGAGCCCACAGGGACGCAGTATTTT. Translating gives CATSDLQEPTGTQYF.

The chain is built from TRBV29-1 and TRBJ1-2; 9 nucleotides align to TRBD1. With V trimmed by 2 bases and J by 4 bases, 14 bases remained unmatched. This CDR3 is 17 amino acids long. The germline gives CDR1 SQVTM, CDR2 ANQGSEA. In DNA, the CDR3 is TGCAGCGTTGAATTTCTAGGGTACAGGGGGCGCGTCTATGGCTACACCTTC. It encodes CSVEFLGYRGRVYGYTF. The entire variable domain, with the rest obtained from reference TRBV29-1 and TRBJ1-2, is as follows: SAVISQKPSRDICQRGTSLTIQCQVDSQVTMMFWYRQQPGQSLTLIATANQGSEATYESGFVIDKFPISRPNLTFSTLTVSNMSPEDSSIYLCSVEFLGYRGRVYGYTFGSGTRLTVV.

Sample share makes this clone large. This chain links TRBV6-5 with TRBJ2-7; a possible D gene is TRBD2 (6 bases). The CDR3 extends over 15 amino acids. The germline V and J ends were trimmed by 5 bases and 3 bases, with 17 bases remaining between them. Germline CDR1 reads MNHEY; CDR2 reads SVGAGI. CDR3 in amino acids: CASSPGTPIVYEQYF. The DNA for the CDR3 is TGTGCCAGCAGTCCCGGGACTCCGATCGTCTACGAGCAGTACTTC.

This sequence joins TRBV5-1 and TRBJ1-4, with TRBD1 matching over 7 bases. V dropped 4 bases and J dropped 4; count of bases not matched to a gene: 4. This CDR3 comprises 14 residues. CDR1 is SGHRS and CDR2 is YFSETQ in the germline V gene. CDR3 residues: CASSRGQDNEKLFF. The CDR3, as DNA: TGCGCCAGCAGCCGAGGACAGGATAATGAAAAACTGTTTTTT.

CDR3 residues: CATLDYTSGYNEQFF. The CDR3 nucleotides are TGTGCCACCTTAGACTACACCAGTGGATACAATGAGCAGTTCTTC. The V gene is TRBV15, the J gene TRBJ2-1; the D gene is possibly TRBD2 (5 bases). The CDR3 sequence is 15 residues long. Between the trimmed V and J ends, which lost 8 bases and 4 bases, there was a span of 18 bases. CDR1 and CDR2 (germline): LNHNV, YYDKDF (reference sequence). Full variable domain (missing parts from reference TRBV15 and TRBJ2-1): DAMVIQNPRYQVTQFGKPVTLSCSQTLNHNVMYWYQQKSSQAPKLLFHYYDKDFNNEADTPDNFQSRRPNTSFCFLDIRSPGLGDTAMYLCATLDYTSGYNEQFFGPGTRLTVL.

This sequence joins TRBV5-4 and TRBJ2-2; 10 nucleotides agree with TRBD1. With 3 bases clipped from V and 4 bases from J, the junction kept 0 bases outside the gene matches. The CDR3 totals 14 residues. Looked up from germline, CDR1 is SGHNT and CDR2 is YYREEE (reference sequence). CDR3 DNA sequence: TGTGCCAGCAGCTGGACAGGGGGCACCGGGGAGCTGTTTTTT. Translation gives CASSWTGGTGELFF.

The chain couples TRBV29-1 to TRBJ2-3, with TRBD1 matching over 7 bases. The V gene's germline CDR1 is SQVTM and CDR2 ANQGSEA. The V segment lost 7 bases and the J segment 6 bases; nucleotides outside the gene matches: 7. The CDR3 is made up of 12 amino acids. CDR3 protein: CSGQGVGDTQYF. The CDR3 nucleotides are TGCAGCGGGCAGGGGGTAGGTGATACGCAGTATTTT.

The J gene is TRBJ2-5, the V gene TRBV3-1 (or the pseudogene TRBV3-2); 15 bases fit TRBD2. In germline, CDR1 is LGHDT, CDR2 YNNKEL (reference sequence). CDR3 size: 18 residues. The V gene end was trimmed by 1 base and the J gene end by 5 bases; junction bases not matched to a gene: 8. CDR3 region: CASSQGTSGGAVRETQYF. As DNA, the CDR3 is TGTGCCAGCAGCCAAGGGACTAGCGGGGGGGCCGTACGCGAGACCCAGTACTTC.

The chain uses TRBV25-1 and TRBJ1-2; D call uncertain. Trimming left V 6 bases short and J 0 bases short, with 17 bases between. CDR3 length: 16 amino acids. The germline V gene has CDR1 MGHDK and CDR2 SYGVNS. Here the CDR3 DNA reads TGTGCCAGCAGCGCCTCGGCGGGGTCAGCTAACTATGGCTACACCTTC. Residues: CASSASAGSANYGYTF.